Listed below are T cell receptor beta chains from one sample, sequenced in a study of OX40 agonist ivuxolimab in advanced cancers. Assay used: immunoSEQ multiplex PCR; TCRdb lists only in-frame clones, some missing. In the table there are 50,000 to 70,000 clones, roughly 85% of which are singletons. Sequencing was performed on CD4+ or CD8+ T cells sorted from blood, taken in a trial of the OX40 agonist ivuxolimab. The receptors were gathered from an adult with an advanced solid tumor such as melanoma, head and neck, liver or kidney cancer. Both conserved end residues are part of each CDR3. The D gene is left open where the match is weak. The size entry is marked missing in some rows and otherwise reads once, few, many or a size class.

V gene	clone size	J gene	D gene	CDR3 protein	CDR3 DNA
TRBV6-6	NA	TRBJ1-2	TRBD1	CASSATGPNGYTF	TGTGCCAGCAGCGCGACAGGGCCCAATGGCTACACCTTC
TRBV10-3	NA	TRBJ2-5	TRBD2	CAIWGLARCTQYF	TGTGCCATCTGGGGACTAGCCCGGTGCACCCAGTACTTC
TRBV6-5	NA	TRBJ2-7	TRBD2	CASSYSGREPYF	TGTGCCAGCAGTTACTCGGGGAGGGAACCGTACTTC
TRBV7-9	NA	TRBJ2-5	NA	CASSLLSDQETQYF	TGTGCCAGCAGCTTACTTTCTGACCAAGAGACCCAGTACTTC
TRBV5-1	NA	TRBJ2-3	TRBD1	CASSLGTGNTDTQYF	TGCGCCAGCAGCCTAGGGACAGGGAACACAGATACGCAGTATTTT
TRBV5-1	NA	TRBJ2-5	NA	CASTPGIGEETQYF	TGCGCCAGCACCCCAGGGATCGGCGAAGAGACCCAGTACTTC
TRBV29-1	NA	TRBJ2-3	TRBD2	CSVGDGGGTDTQYF	TGCAGCGTGGGGGACGGGGGGGGGACAGATACGCAGTATTTT
TRBV11-3	once	TRBJ2-1	TRBD2	CASSLASGGANEQFF	TGTGCCAGCAGCTTAGCTAGCGGGGGGGCGAATGAGCAGTTCTTC
TRBV25-1	NA	TRBJ2-5	TRBD2	CASSRLAGGQETQYF	TGTGCCAGCAGTAGACTAGCGGGGGGGCAGGAGACCCAGTACTTC
TRBV5-1	few	TRBJ2-1	NA	CASSLGRGADYNEQFF	TGCGCCAGCAGCTTGGGGAGGGGGGCTGACTACAATGAGCAGTTCTTC
TRBV5-1	many	TRBJ2-7	TRBD1	CASSLGDSSEQYF	TGCGCCAGCAGCTTGGGGGACAGTAGCGAGCAGTACTTC
TRBV21-1	NA	TRBJ2-3	NA	CASILQGPSTDTQYF	TGTGCCAGCATCCTACAGGGCCCTAGCACAGATACGCAGTATTTT
TRBV19	NA	TRBJ2-2	TRBD1	CASSPQGAGTGELFF	TGTGCCAGTAGTCCGCAGGGGGCAGGCACCGGGGAGCTGTTTTTT
TRBV6-5	NA	TRBJ1-5	TRBD1	CASTTTGNSNQPQHF	TGTGCCAGCACCACGACAGGGAATAGCAATCAGCCCCAGCATTTT
TRBV7-3	NA	TRBJ1-1	NA	CASSLVGSGVGTEAFF	TGTGCCAGCAGCTTAGTTGGATCTGGGGTCGGCACTGAAGCTTTCTTT
TRBV7-9	NA	TRBJ1-3	TRBD1	CASSTYRGRDASGNTIYF	TGTGCCAGCAGCACCTACAGGGGGCGAGATGCCTCTGGAAACACCATATATTTT
TRBV11-2	NA	TRBJ1-1	TRBD1	CASSSQGANTEAFF	TGTGCCAGCAGCTCCCAGGGGGCCAACACTGAAGCTTTCTTT
TRBV5-4	NA	TRBJ2-7	TRBD1	CASSPTGSSYEQYF	TGTGCCAGCAGCCCGACAGGGAGCTCCTACGAGCAGTACTTC
TRBV6-6	NA	TRBJ1-1	NA	CASSYRHLNTEAFF	TGTGCCAGCAGTTATCGGCACTTGAACACTGAAGCTTTCTTT
TRBV28	NA	TRBJ1-5	NA	CASREHTAVQPQHF	TGTGCCAGCAGAGAACACACGGCAGTTCAGCCCCAGCATTTT
TRBV5-1	NA	TRBJ2-1	TRBD2	CASCSSLAGDYNEQFF	TGCGCCAGCTGCTCCTCTTTAGCGGGGGATTACAATGAGCAGTTCTTC